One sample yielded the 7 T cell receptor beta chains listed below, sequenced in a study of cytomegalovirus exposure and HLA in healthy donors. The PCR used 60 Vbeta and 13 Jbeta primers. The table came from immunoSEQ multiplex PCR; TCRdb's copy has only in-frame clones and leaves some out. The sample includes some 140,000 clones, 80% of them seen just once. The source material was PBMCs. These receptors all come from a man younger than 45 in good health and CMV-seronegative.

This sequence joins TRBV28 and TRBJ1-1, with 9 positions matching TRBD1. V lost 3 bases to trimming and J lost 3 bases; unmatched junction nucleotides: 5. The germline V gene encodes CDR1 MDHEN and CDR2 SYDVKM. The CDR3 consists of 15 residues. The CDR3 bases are TGTGCCAGCAGTTTCTCGACAGGGGGAGACACTGAAGCTTTCTTT. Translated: CASSFSTGGDTEAFF.

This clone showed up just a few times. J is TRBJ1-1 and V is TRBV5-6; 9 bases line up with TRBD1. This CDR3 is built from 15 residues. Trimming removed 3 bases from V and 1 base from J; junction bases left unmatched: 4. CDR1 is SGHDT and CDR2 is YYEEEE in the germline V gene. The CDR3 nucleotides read TGTGCCAGCAGCTATTGGGGACAGGGGAACACTGAAGCTTTCTTT. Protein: CASSYWGQGNTEAFF.

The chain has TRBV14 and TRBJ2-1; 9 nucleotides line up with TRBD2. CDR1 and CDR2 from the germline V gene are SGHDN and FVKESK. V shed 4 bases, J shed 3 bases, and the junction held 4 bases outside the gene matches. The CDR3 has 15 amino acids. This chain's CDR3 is CASSRGLASYNEQFF. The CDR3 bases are TGTGCCAGCAGCCGCGGACTAGCGAGCTACAATGAGCAGTTCTTC.

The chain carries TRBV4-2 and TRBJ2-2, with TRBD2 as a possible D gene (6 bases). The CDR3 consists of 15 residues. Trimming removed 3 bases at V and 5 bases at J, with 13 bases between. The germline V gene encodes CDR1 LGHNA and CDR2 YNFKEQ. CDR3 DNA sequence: TGTGCCAGCAGCCAGGGGGGACCGCTGACCGGGGAGCTGTTTTTT. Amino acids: CASSQGGPLTGELFF.

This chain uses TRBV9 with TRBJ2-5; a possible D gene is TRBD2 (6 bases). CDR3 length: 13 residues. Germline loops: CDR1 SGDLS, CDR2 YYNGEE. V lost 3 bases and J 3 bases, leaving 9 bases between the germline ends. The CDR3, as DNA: TGTGCCAGCAGCGCCAGACTAGAAGAGACCCAGTACTTC. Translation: CASSARLEETQYF. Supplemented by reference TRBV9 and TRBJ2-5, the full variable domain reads DSGVTQTPKHLITATGQRVTLRCSPRSGDLSVYWYQQSLDQGLQFLIQYYNGEERAKGNILERFSAQQFPDLHSELNLSSLELGDSALYFCASSARLEETQYFGPGTRLLVL.

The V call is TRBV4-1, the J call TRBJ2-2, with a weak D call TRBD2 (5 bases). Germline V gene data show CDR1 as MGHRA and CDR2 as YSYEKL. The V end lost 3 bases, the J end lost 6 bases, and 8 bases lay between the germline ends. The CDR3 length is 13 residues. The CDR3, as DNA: TGCGCCAGCAGCCACCCACTAGCCGGGGAGCTGTTTTTT. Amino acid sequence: CASSHPLAGELFF.

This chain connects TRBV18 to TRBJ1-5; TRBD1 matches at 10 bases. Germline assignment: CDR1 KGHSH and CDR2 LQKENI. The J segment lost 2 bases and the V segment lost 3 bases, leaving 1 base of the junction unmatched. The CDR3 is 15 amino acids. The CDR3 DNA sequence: TGTGCCAGCTCACCTGGGACAGGGGGCAATCAGCCCCAGCATTTT. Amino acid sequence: CASSPGTGGNQPQHF.